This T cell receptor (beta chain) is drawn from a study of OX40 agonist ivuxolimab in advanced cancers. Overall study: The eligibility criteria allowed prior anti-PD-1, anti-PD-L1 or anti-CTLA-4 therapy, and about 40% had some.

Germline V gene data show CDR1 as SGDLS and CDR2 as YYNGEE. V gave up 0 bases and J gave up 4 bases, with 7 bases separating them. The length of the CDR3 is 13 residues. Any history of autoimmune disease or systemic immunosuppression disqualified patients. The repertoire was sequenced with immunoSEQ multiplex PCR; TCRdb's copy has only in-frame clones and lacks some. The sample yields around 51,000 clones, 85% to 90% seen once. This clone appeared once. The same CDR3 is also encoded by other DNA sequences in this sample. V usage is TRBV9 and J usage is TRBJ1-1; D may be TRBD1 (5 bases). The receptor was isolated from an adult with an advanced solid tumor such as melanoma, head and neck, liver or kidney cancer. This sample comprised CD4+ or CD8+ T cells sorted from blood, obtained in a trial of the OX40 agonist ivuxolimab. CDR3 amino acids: CASSVGGSTEAFF. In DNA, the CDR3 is TGTGCCAGCAGCGTAGGGGGGAGCACTGAAGCTTTCTTT.